Detailed here is one TCR beta chain. Antigen: not known. This sample is drawn from a study of T cells in pancreatic ductal adenocarcinoma. General study points: Tumor and blood clonality did not differ significantly, about 0.12 versus 0.079. Tumor samples had fewer productive templates and approximately 8.8-fold fewer unique clonotypes than blood.

The V segment lost 8 bases and the J segment 5 bases; nucleotides outside the gene matches: 9. Germline-derived CDR1 and CDR2 are KGHSH and LQKENI. CDR3 length: 14 residues. No neoadjuvant therapy was given to the selected pancreatic ductal adenocarcinoma patients before their surgery. Clones were sequenced by immunoSEQ multiplex PCR, and TCRdb holds only the in-frame ones, with some missing. Here the sample spans about 100,000 clones, 90% to 95% being singletons. The sequenced sample was PBMCs. The V call is TRBV18, the J call TRBJ2-5, with 9 bases that match TRBD1. This TCR came from a human donor with pancreatic ductal adenocarcinoma. DNA of the CDR3: TGTGCCAGCACCTCACAGGGGGCGGGCGAGACCCAGTACTTC. It yields the protein CASTSQGAGETQYF.